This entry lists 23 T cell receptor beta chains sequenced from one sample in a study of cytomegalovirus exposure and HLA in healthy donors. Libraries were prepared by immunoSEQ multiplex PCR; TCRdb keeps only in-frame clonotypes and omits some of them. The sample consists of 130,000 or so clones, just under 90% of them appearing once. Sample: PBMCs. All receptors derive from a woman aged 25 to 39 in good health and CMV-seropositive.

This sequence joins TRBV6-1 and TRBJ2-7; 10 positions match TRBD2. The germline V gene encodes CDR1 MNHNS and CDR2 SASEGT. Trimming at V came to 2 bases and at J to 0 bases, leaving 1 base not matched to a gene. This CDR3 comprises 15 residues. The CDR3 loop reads CASSESGGVSYEQYF. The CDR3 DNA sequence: TGTGCCAGCAGTGAAAGCGGGGGGGTCTCCTACGAGCAGTACTTC.

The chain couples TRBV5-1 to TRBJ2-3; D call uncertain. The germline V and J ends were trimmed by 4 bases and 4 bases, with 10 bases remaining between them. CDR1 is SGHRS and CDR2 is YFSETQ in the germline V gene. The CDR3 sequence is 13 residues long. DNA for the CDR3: TGCGCCAGCAGCCCCCGGGTCGCAGATACGCAGTATTTT. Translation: CASSPRVADTQYF.

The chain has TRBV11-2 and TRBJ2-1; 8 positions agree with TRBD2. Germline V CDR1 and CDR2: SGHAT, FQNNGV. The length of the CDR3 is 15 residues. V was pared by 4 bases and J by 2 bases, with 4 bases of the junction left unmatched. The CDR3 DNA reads TGTGCCAGCAGCTCCCAGCGGGGGCCCTACAATGAGCAGTTCTTC. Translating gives CASSSQRGPYNEQFF.

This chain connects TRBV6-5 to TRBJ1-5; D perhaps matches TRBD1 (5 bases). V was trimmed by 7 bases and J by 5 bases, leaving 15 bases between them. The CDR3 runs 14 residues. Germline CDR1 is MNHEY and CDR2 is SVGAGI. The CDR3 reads CASKKWGEDQPQHF. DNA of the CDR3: TGTGCCAGCAAAAAATGGGGGGAAGATCAGCCCCAGCATTTT.

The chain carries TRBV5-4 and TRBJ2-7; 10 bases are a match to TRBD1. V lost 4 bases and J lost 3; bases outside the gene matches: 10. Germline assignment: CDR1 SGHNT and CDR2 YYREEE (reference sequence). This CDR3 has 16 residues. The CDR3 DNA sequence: TGTGCCAGCAGCCGAGCCGGGACAGGGGACTACTACGAGCAGTACTTC. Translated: CASSRAGTGDYYEQYF.

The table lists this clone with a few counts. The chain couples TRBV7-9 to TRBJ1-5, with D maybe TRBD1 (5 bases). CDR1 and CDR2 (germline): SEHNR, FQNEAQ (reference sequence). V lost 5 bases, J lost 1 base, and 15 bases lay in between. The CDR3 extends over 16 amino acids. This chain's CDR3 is CASSPSGLRSNQPQHF. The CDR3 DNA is TGTGCCAGCAGCCCCTCGGGACTGCGGAGCAATCAGCCCCAGCATTTT.

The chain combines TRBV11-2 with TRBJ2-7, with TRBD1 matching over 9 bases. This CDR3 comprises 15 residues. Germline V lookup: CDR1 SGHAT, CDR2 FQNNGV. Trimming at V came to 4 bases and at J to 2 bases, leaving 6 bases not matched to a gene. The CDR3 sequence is CASSSGQGRTYEQYF. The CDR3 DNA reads TGTGCCAGCAGCTCCGGACAGGGGAGGACCTACGAGCAGTACTTC.

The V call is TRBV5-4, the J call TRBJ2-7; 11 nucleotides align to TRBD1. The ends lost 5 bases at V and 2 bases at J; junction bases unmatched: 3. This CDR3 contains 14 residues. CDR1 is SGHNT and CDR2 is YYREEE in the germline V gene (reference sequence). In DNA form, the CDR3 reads TGTGCCAGCAGACCGGGACAGGGGGCCTACGAGCAGTACTTC. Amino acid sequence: CASRPGQGAYEQYF.

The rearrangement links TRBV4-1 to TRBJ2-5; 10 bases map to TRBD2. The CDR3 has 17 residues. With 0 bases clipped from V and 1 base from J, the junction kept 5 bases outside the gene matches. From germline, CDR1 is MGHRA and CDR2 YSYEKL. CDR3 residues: CASSQDPLAGAQETQYF. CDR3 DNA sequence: TGCGCCAGCAGCCAAGATCCCCTAGCGGGAGCCCAAGAGACCCAGTACTTC.

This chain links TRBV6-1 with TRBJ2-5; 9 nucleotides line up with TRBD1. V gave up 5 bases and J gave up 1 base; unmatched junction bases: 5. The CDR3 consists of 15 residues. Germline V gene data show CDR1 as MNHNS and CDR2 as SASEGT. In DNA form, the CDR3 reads TGTGCCAGCAGTTGGGGACAGGGTTCCCAAGAGACCCAGTACTTC. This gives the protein CASSWGQGSQETQYF.

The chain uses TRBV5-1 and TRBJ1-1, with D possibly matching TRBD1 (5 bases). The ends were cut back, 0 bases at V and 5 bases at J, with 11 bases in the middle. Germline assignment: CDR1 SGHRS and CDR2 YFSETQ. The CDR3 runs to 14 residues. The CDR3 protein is CASSLGQPETEAFF. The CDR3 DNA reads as TGCGCCAGCAGCTTGGGACAGCCGGAGACTGAAGCTTTCTTT.

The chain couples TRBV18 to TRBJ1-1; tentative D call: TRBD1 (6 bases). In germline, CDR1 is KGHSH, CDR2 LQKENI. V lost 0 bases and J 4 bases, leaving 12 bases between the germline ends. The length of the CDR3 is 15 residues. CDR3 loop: CASSPPQGFGTEAFF. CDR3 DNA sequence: TGTGCCAGCTCACCACCGCAGGGGTTTGGCACTGAAGCTTTCTTT.

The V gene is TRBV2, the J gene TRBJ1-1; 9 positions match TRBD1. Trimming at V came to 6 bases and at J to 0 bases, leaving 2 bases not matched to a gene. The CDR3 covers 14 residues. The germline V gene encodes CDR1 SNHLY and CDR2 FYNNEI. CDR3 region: CASRGQGLNTEAFF. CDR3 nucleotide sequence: TGTGCCAGCAGAGGACAGGGGCTGAACACTGAAGCTTTCTTT.

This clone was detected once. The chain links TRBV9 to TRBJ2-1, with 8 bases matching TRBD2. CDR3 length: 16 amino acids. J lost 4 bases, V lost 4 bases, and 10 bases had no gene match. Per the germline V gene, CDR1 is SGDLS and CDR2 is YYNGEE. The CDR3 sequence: CASSRLLAGNYNEQFF. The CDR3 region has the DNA TGTGCCAGCAGCCGCTTATTAGCGGGAAATTACAATGAGCAGTTCTTC.

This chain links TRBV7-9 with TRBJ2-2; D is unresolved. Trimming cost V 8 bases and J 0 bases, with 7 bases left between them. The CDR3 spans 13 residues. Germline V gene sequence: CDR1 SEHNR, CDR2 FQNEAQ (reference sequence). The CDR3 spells CASLQTNTGELFF. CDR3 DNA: TGTGCCAGCCTCCAGACGAACACCGGGGAGCTGTTTTTT.

CDR3 sequence: CASSPRGGYYEQYF. As DNA, the CDR3 is TGTGCCAGCAGCCCCCGGGGAGGGTACTACGAGCAGTACTTC. The gene calls are TRBV13 and TRBJ2-7; 7 bases align to TRBD2. The CDR3 extends over 14 amino acids. Germline CDR1 reads PRHDT; CDR2 reads FYEKMQ (reference sequence). Trimming removed 5 bases from V and 3 bases from J; junction bases left unmatched: 7.

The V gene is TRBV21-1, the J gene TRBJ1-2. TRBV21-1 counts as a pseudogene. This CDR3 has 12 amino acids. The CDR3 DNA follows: TGTGCCAGCAGCCCCCCTCGAGGTGGCTACACCTTC. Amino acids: CASSPPRGGYTF.

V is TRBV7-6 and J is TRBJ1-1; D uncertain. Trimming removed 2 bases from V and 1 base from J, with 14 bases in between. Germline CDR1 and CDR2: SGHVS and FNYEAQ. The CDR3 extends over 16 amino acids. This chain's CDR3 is CASSLSSGRANTEAFF. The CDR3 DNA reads TGTGCCAGCAGCTTATCGTCGGGGAGGGCGAACACTGAAGCTTTCTTT.

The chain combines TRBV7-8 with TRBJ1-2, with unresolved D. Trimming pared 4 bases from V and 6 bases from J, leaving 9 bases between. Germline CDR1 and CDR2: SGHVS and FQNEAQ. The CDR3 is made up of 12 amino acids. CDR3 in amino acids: CASSSIEDGYTF. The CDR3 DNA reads TGTGCCAGCAGCTCGATAGAGGATGGCTACACCTTC.

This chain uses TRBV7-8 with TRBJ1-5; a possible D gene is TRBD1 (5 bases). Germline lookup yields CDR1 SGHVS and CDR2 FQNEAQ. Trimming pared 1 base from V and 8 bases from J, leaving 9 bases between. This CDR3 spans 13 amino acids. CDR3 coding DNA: TGTGCCAGCAGCTTAGGGACAAGGGAGCCCCAGCATTTT. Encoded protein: CASSLGTREPQHF.

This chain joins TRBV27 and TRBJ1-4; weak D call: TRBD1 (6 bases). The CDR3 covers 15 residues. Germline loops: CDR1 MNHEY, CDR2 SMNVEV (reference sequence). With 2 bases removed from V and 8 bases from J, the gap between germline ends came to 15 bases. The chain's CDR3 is CASSLRGAVREKLFF. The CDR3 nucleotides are TGTGCCAGCAGTTTACGGGGGGCTGTTCGAGAAAAACTGTTTTTT.

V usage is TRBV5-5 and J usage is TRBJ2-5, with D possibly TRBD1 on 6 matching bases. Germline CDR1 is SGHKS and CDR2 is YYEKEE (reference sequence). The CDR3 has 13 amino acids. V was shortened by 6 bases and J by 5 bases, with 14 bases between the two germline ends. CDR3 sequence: CASTLQGGETQYF. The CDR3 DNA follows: TGTGCCAGCACCTTACAGGGCGGGGAGACCCAGTACTTC.

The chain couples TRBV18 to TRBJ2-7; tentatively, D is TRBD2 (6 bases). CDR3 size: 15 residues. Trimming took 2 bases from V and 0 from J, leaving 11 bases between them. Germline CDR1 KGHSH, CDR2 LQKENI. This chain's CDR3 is CASSPSGGSSYEQYF. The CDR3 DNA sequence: TGTGCCAGCTCACCAAGTGGGGGGAGCTCCTACGAGCAGTACTTC.